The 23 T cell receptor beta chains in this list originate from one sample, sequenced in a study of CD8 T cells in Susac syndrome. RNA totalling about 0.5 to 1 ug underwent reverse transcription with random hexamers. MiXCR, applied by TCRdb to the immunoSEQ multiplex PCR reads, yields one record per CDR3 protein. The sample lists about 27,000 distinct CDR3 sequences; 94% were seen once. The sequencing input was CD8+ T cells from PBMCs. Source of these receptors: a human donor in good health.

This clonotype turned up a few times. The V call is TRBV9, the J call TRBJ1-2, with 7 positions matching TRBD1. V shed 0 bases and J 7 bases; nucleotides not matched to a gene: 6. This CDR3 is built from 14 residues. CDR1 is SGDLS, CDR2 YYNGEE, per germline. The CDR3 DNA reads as TGTGCCAGCAGCGTAGGGCGTGCAGGGGGTGGCTACACCTTC. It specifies CASSVGRAGGGYTF.

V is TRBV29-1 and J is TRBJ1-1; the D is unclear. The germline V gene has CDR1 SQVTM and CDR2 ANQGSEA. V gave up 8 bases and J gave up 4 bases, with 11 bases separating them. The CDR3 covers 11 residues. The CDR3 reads CSPQVTTEAFF. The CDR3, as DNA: TGCAGCCCTCAGGTGACCACTGAAGCTTTCTTT.

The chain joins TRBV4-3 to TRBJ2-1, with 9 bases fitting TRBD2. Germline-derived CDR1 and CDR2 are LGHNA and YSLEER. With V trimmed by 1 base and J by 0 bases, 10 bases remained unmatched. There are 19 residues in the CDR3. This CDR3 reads CASSQGGSGGPSSYNEQFF. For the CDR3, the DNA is TGCGCCAGCAGCCAAGGGGGTAGCGGGGGCCCCAGCTCCTACAATGAGCAGTTCTTC.

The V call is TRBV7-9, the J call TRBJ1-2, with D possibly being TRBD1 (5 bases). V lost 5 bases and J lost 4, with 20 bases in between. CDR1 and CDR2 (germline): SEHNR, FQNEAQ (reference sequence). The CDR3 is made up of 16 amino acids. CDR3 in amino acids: CASSPVTGEVAYGYTF. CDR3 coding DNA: TGTGCCAGCAGCCCTGTGACGGGGGAAGTGGCCTATGGCTACACCTTC. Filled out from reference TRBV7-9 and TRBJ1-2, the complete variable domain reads DTGVSQNPRHKITKRGQNVTFRCDPISEHNRLYWYRQTLGQGPEFLTYFQNEAQLEKSRLLSDRFSAERPKGSFSTLEIQRTEQGDSAMYLCASSPVTGEVAYGYTFGSGTRLTVV.

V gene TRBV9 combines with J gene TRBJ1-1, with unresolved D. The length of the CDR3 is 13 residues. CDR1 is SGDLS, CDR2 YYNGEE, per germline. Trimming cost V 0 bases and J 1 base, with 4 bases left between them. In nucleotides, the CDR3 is TGTGCCAGCAGCGTAGGAAAGAACACTGAAGCTTTCTTT. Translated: CASSVGKNTEAFF.

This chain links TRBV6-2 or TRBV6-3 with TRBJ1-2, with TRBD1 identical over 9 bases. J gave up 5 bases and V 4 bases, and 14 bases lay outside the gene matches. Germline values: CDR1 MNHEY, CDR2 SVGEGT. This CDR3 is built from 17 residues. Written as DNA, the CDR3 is TGTGCCAGCAGTTTGGGGACAGGGCTCGGAGGAGAATATGGCTACACCTTC. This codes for CASSLGTGLGGEYGYTF.

The CDR3 sequence: CASSSTRGDEQFF. CDR3 nucleotides: TGTGCCAGCAGCTCCACCAGGGGTGATGAGCAGTTCTTC. The chain couples TRBV11-3 to TRBJ2-1, with a possible D match to TRBD1 (6 bases). From germline, CDR1 is SGHNT and CDR2 YENEEA. CDR3 length equals 13 residues. V was trimmed by 4 bases and J by 8 bases, leaving 12 bases between them.

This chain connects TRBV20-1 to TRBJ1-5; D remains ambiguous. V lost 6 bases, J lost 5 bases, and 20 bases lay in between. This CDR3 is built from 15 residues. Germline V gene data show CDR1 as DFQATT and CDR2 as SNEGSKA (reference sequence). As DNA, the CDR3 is TGCAGTGCCAAGAAGAGACACAGCGGCTATCAGCCCCAGCATTTT. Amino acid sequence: CSAKKRHSGYQPQHF.

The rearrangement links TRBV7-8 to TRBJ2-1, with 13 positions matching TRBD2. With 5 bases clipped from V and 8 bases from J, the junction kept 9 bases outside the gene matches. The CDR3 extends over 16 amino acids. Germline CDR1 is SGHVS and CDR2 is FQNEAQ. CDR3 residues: CASSLRLAGGRDEQFF. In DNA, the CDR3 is TGTGCCAGCAGCCTGCGACTAGCGGGGGGCCGGGATGAGCAGTTCTTC.

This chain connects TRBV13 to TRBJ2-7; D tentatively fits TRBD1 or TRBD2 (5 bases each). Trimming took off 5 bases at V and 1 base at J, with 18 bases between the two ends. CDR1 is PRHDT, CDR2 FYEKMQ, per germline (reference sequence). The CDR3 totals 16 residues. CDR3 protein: CASSTRLGTFSYEQYF. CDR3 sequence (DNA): TGTGCCAGCAGCACCCGCTTAGGGACCTTTTCCTACGAGCAGTACTTC.

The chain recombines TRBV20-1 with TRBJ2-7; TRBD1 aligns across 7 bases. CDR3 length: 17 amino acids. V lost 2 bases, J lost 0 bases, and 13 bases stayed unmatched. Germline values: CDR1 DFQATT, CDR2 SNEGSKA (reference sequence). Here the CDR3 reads CSARSPSRAGGSYEQYF. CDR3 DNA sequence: TGCAGTGCTAGATCCCCTTCCCGTGCAGGGGGCTCCTACGAGCAGTACTTC.

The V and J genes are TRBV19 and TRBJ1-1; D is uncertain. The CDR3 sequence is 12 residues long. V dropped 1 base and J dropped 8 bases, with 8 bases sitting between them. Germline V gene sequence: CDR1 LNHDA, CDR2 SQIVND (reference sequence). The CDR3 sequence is CASSIAGREAFF. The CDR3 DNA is TGTGCCAGTAGTATAGCGGGGAGAGAAGCTTTCTTT.

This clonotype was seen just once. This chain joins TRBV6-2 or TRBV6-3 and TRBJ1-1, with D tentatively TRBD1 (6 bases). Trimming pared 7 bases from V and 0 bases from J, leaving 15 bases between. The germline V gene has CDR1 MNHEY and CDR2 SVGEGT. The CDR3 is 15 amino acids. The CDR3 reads CASIAWRGLNTEAFF. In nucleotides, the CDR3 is TGTGCCAGCATTGCGTGGCGGGGGCTGAACACTGAAGCTTTCTTT.

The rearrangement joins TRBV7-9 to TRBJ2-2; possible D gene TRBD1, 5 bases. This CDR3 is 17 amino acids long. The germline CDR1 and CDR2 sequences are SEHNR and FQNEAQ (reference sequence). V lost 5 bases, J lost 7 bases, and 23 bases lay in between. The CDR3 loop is CASSLEGAWSTHGELFF. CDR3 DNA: TGTGCCAGCAGCCTTGAAGGGGCTTGGAGCACTCACGGGGAGCTGTTTTTT. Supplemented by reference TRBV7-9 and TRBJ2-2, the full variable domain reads DTGVSQNPRHKITKRGQNVTFRCDPISEHNRLYWYRQTLGQGPEFLTYFQNEAQLEKSRLLSDRFSAERPKGSFSTLEIQRTEQGDSAMYLCASSLEGAWSTHGELFFGEGSRLTVL.

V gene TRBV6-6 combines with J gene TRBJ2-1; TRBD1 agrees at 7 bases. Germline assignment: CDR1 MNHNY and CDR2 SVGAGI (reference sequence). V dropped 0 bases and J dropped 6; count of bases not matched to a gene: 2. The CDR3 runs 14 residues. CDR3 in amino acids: CASSYSAGGNEQFF. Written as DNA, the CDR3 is TGTGCCAGCAGTTACTCGGCAGGGGGCAATGAGCAGTTCTTC.

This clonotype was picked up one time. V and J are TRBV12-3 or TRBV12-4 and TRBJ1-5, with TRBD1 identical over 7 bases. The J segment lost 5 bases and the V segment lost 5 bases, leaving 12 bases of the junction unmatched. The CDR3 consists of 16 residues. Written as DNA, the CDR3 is TGTGCCAGCAGTCACTGGACAGGCCCACATGATCAGCCCCAGCATTTT. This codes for CASSHWTGPHDQPQHF.

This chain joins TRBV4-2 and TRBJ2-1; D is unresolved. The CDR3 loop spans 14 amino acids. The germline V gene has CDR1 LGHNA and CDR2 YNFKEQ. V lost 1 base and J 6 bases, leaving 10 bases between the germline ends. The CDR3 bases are TGTGCCAGCAGCCAAGTAGGTTGGGGCAATGAGCAGTTCTTC. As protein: CASSQVGWGNEQFF.

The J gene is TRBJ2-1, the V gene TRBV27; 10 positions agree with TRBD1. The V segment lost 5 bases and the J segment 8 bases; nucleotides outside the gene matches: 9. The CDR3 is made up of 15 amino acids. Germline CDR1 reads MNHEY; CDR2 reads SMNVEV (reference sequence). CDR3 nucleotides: TGTGCCAGCAGTCCCGGGACAGGGGCGAGGGATGAGCAGTTCTTC. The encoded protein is CASSPGTGARDEQFF.

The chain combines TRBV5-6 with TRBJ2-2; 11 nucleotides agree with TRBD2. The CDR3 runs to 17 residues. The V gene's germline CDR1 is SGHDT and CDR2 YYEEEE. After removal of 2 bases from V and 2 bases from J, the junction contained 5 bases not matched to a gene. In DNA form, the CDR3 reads TGTGCCAGCAGCTTTCATAGCGGGGGGGTCAACACCGGGGAGCTGTTTTTT. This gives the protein CASSFHSGGVNTGELFF.

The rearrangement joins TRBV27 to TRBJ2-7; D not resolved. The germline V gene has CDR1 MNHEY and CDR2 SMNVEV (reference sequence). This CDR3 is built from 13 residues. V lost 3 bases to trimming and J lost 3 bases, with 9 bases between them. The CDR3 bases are TGTGCCAGCAGTTTGGGCAGTTACTACGAGCAGTACTTC. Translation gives CASSLGSYYEQYF.

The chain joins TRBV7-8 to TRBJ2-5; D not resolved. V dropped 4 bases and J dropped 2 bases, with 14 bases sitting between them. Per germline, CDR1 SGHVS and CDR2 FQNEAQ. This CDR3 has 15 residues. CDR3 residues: CASSSLPRVQETQYF. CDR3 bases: TGTGCCAGCAGCTCCTTGCCAAGGGTACAAGAGACCCAGTACTTC.

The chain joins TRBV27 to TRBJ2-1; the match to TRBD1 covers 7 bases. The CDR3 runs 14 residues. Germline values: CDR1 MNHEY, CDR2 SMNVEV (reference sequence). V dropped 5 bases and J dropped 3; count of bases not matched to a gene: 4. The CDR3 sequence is CASSPRTGYNEQFF. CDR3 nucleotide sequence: TGTGCCAGCAGTCCCCGGACAGGCTACAATGAGCAGTTCTTC.

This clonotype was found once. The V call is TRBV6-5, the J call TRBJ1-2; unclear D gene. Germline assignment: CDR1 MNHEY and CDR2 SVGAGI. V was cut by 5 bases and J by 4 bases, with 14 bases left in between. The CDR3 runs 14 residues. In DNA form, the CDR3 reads TGTGCCAGCAGTCGCCAGAGAGTCGGCTATGGCTACACCTTC. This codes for CASSRQRVGYGYTF.